This is a list of T cell receptor beta chains from one sample in a study of CD8+ T cells in alopecia areata. Sequencing was performed with immunoSEQ multiplex PCR; in TCRdb, only in-frame clones are kept and a portion is missing. Of some 180,000 clones listed, almost 65% are singletons. This sample comprised CD4+ T cells sorted from blood, obtained at week 0. The receptors were sampled from a human donor with alopecia areata. Both conserved end residues are part of each CDR3. Fields, in order: V gene, D gene, clone size, J gene, CDR3 protein, CDR3 DNA. D genes are given only for firm matches. Expanded clones are given a class, and other clones once, few, many or no size at all.

V gene: TRBV6-6; D gene: TRBD1; clone size: NA; J gene: TRBJ1-6; CDR3 protein: CASSTRTGRSPLHF; CDR3 DNA: TGTGCCAGCAGTACGCGGACAGGGCGGTCACCCCTCCACTTT
V gene: TRBV9; D gene: TRBD1; clone size: NA; J gene: TRBJ1-2; CDR3 protein: CASSVERAGGDGYTF; CDR3 DNA: TGTGCCAGCAGCGTAGAGCGCGCAGGGGGAGATGGCTACACCTTC
V gene: TRBV13; D gene: NA; clone size: NA; J gene: TRBJ1-2; CDR3 protein: CASSLRQGNLYGYTF; CDR3 DNA: TGTGCCAGCAGCTTAAGGCAGGGGAATCTATATGGCTACACCTTC
V gene: TRBV29-1; D gene: NA; clone size: NA; J gene: TRBJ1-2; CDR3 protein: CSAGRSSNYGYTF; CDR3 DNA: TGCAGCGCCGGACGGTCCTCTAACTATGGCTACACCTTC
V gene: TRBV2; D gene: TRBD1; clone size: NA; J gene: TRBJ2-5; CDR3 protein: CASSARGQAVETQYF; CDR3 DNA: TGTGCCAGCAGTGCAAGGGGACAGGCAGTGGAGACCCAGTACTTC
V gene: TRBV5-1; D gene: TRBD2; clone size: NA; J gene: TRBJ2-5; CDR3 protein: CASSLGLAGVQETQYF; CDR3 DNA: TGCGCCAGCAGCTTGGGACTAGCGGGGGTACAAGAGACCCAGTACTTC
V gene: TRBV9; D gene: NA; clone size: NA; J gene: TRBJ2-1; CDR3 protein: CASNGFLGDEQFF; CDR3 DNA: TGTGCCAGCAACGGATTCCTAGGCGATGAGCAGTTCTTC
V gene: TRBV29-1; D gene: NA; clone size: few; J gene: TRBJ1-2; CDR3 protein: CSVLVNSANYGYTF; CDR3 DNA: TGCAGCGTTCTCGTCAATTCGGCTAACTATGGCTACACCTTC
V gene: TRBV9; D gene: TRBD2; clone size: few; J gene: TRBJ2-3; CDR3 protein: CASSVGLALTDTQYF; CDR3 DNA: TGTGCCAGCAGCGTAGGACTAGCACTCACAGATACGCAGTATTTT
V gene: TRBV30; D gene: NA; clone size: NA; J gene: TRBJ1-6; CDR3 protein: CAWSGNNGGSPLHF; CDR3 DNA: TGTGCCTGGAGTGGGAACAATGGGGGTTCACCCCTCCACTTT
V gene: TRBV10-1; D gene: TRBD2; clone size: few; J gene: TRBJ2-5; CDR3 protein: CASSGLGLAEETQYF; CDR3 DNA: TGCGCCAGCAGTGGCCTGGGACTAGCGGAAGAGACCCAGTACTTC
V gene: TRBV29-1; D gene: NA; clone size: NA; J gene: TRBJ1-1; CDR3 protein: CSVEGTAFGEAFF; CDR3 DNA: TGCAGCGTTGAAGGGACAGCCTTTGGAGAAGCTTTCTTT
V gene: TRBV15; D gene: TRBD2; clone size: few; J gene: TRBJ2-1; CDR3 protein: CATSSLAGPHNEQFF; CDR3 DNA: TGTGCCACCAGTTCTCTAGCGGGGCCCCACAATGAGCAGTTCTTC
V gene: TRBV5-5; D gene: NA; clone size: NA; J gene: TRBJ1-1; CDR3 protein: CASSMYLGTEAFF; CDR3 DNA: TGTGCCAGCAGCATGTACCTGGGCACTGAAGCTTTCTTT
V gene: TRBV30; D gene: NA; clone size: NA; J gene: TRBJ2-4; CDR3 protein: CAWSVGGEANIQYF; CDR3 DNA: TGTGCCTGGAGTGTAGGAGGGGAGGCAAACATTCAGTACTTC
V gene: TRBV30; D gene: TRBD1; clone size: NA; J gene: TRBJ1-1; CDR3 protein: CAWSVRGQGTFF; CDR3 DNA: TGTGCCTGGAGTGTACGGGGACAGGGGACTTTCTTT
V gene: TRBV2; D gene: TRBD2; clone size: NA; J gene: TRBJ2-5; CDR3 protein: CASSEASGEGTQYF; CDR3 DNA: TGTGCCAGCAGTGAAGCTAGCGGGGAGGGGACCCAGTACTTC
V gene: TRBV29-1; D gene: NA; clone size: NA; J gene: TRBJ2-3; CDR3 protein: CSVVSLYTDTQYF; CDR3 DNA: TGCAGCGTTGTGTCACTGTACACAGATACGCAGTATTTT
V gene: TRBV6-5; D gene: NA; clone size: NA; J gene: TRBJ1-2; CDR3 protein: CASSSTQRNGYTF; CDR3 DNA: TGTGCCAGCAGTTCAACACAGCGTAATGGCTACACCTTC
V gene: TRBV30; D gene: NA; clone size: few; J gene: TRBJ2-1; CDR3 protein: CAWSAGGGSWDEQFF; CDR3 DNA: TGTGCCTGGAGTGCAGGCGGCGGGTCCTGGGATGAGCAGTTCTTC
V gene: TRBV29-1; D gene: NA; clone size: NA; J gene: TRBJ1-1; CDR3 protein: CSVALRQGRNTEAFF; CDR3 DNA: TGCAGCGTTGCCCTCCGACAAGGGAGAAACACTGAAGCTTTCTTT
V gene: TRBV18; D gene: NA; clone size: NA; J gene: TRBJ1-2; CDR3 protein: CASSPGDSNYGYTF; CDR3 DNA: TGTGCCAGCTCACCAGGTGACTCTAACTATGGCTACACCTTC
V gene: TRBV30; D gene: NA; clone size: NA; J gene: TRBJ1-2; CDR3 protein: CAHTGRHYGYTF; CDR3 DNA: TGTGCCCATACAGGGAGGCACTATGGCTACACCTTC
V gene: TRBV7-2; D gene: TRBD1; clone size: NA; J gene: TRBJ2-7; CDR3 protein: CASSLGPTQGSSYEQYF; CDR3 DNA: TGTGCCAGCAGCTTAGGCCCCACACAGGGGAGCTCCTACGAGCAGTACTTC
V gene: TRBV23-1; D gene: NA; clone size: few; J gene: TRBJ1-1; CDR3 protein: CASSLLDGLAAFF; CDR3 DNA: TGCGCCAGCAGTCTACTGGACGGTTTGGCGGCTTTCTTT
V gene: TRBV4-3; D gene: NA; clone size: NA; J gene: TRBJ2-4; CDR3 protein: CASSQNRVPDIQYF; CDR3 DNA: TGCGCCAGCAGCCAGAACAGGGTTCCCGACATTCAGTACTTC
V gene: TRBV27; D gene: NA; clone size: NA; J gene: TRBJ2-7; CDR3 protein: CASGHSSYEQYF; CDR3 DNA: TGTGCCAGCGGACATTCCTCCTACGAGCAGTACTTC
V gene: TRBV7-2; D gene: NA; clone size: many; J gene: TRBJ1-6; CDR3 protein: CASSGGTPYNSPLHF; CDR3 DNA: TGTGCCAGCAGCGGGGGGACCCCCTATAATTCACCCCTCCACTTT
V gene: TRBV25-1; D gene: NA; clone size: NA; J gene: TRBJ1-5; CDR3 protein: CASSESGLNQPQHF; CDR3 DNA: TGTGCCAGCAGTGAATCGGGCTTAAATCAGCCCCAGCATTTT
V gene: TRBV9; D gene: NA; clone size: NA; J gene: TRBJ2-1; CDR3 protein: CASSVGVDEYNEQFF; CDR3 DNA: TGTGCCAGCAGCGTAGGGGTAGATGAATACAATGAGCAGTTCTTC
V gene: TRBV29-1; D gene: NA; clone size: once; J gene: TRBJ1-4; CDR3 protein: CSVEEMALGEKLFF; CDR3 DNA: TGCAGCGTTGAAGAAATGGCACTGGGGGAAAAACTGTTTTTT